Listed below are T cell receptor beta chains from one sample, sequenced in a study of cytomegalovirus exposure and HLA in healthy donors. Assay used: immunoSEQ multiplex PCR; TCRdb lists only in-frame clones, some missing. The sample records hundreds of thousands of clones, approximately 80% being singletons. Sequenced input: PBMCs. The receptors shown here come from a boy between 2 and 15 years old in good health and CMV-seronegative. Both conserved end residues are part of each CDR3. D genes are given only for firm matches. Clone size is not always given. Where it is, it says once, few, many or a class for expanded clones.

abundance	j_gene	len	v_gene	d_gene	CDR3aa	CDR3nt
NA	TRBJ2-1	15	TRBV19	NA	CASSLYPSSYNEQFF	TGTGCCAGTAGCCTCTACCCGAGCTCCTACAATGAGCAGTTCTTC
once	TRBJ2-7	15	TRBV7-8	TRBD2	CASSPRREVGHEQYF	TGTGCCAGCAGCCCCCGGCGGGAGGTTGGCCACGAGCAGTACTTC
NA	TRBJ1-1	15	TRBV6-5	NA	CASSYSAGSPPEAFF	TGTGCCAGCAGTTACTCGGCAGGCTCTCCCCCTGAAGCTTTCTTT
NA	TRBJ2-1	13	TRBV7-6	TRBD1	CASNNDRAREQFF	TGTGCCAGCAATAACGACAGGGCTAGAGAGCAGTTCTTC
NA	TRBJ1-2	15	TRBV5-1	TRBD1	CASSWGQGASYGYTF	TGCGCCAGCAGCTGGGGACAGGGGGCCAGTTATGGCTACACCTTC
once	TRBJ2-1	17	TRBV7-2	NA	CASSLGVRETFYNEQFF	TGTGCCAGCAGCTTAGGCGTCCGGGAGACCTTCTACAATGAGCAGTTCTTC
few	TRBJ2-1	16	TRBV6-5	TRBD2	CASSYPRGGRGNEQFF	TGTGCCAGCAGTTACCCCAGGGGCGGGAGGGGGAATGAGCAGTTCTTC
NA	TRBJ2-3	14	TRBV2	NA	CASTIRPGGDTQYF	TGTGCCAGCACCATCCGACCCGGGGGAGATACGCAGTATTTT
few	TRBJ1-5	14	TRBV6-1	NA	CASSVRDKGQPQHF	TGTGCCAGCAGTGTCCGGGACAAAGGGCAGCCCCAGCATTTT
NA	TRBJ1-1	14	TRBV29-1	NA	CSVSQGTMNTEAFF	TGCAGCGTCTCCCAGGGAACGATGAACACTGAAGCTTTCTTT
NA	TRBJ2-6	16	TRBV10-3	TRBD1	CAISESGTEGANVLTF	TGTGCCATCAGTGAGTCCGGGACAGAGGGGGCCAACGTCCTGACTTTC
few	TRBJ1-5	18	TRBV5-1	NA	CASSLERADKVDNQPQHF	TGCGCCAGCAGCTTGGAACGGGCGGACAAGGTTGACAATCAGCCCCAGCATTTT
few	TRBJ1-4	13	TRBV5-1	NA	CASSLDQDEKLFF	TGCGCCAGCAGCTTGGACCAGGATGAAAAACTGTTTTTT
NA	TRBJ2-3	16	TRBV27	TRBD1	CASSTRQGISTDTQYF	TGTGCCAGCAGTACAAGACAGGGAATAAGCACAGATACGCAGTATTTT
NA	TRBJ2-7	13	TRBV7-2	NA	CASSLASEFEQYF	TGTGCCAGCAGCTTAGCGTCCGAGTTCGAGCAGTACTTC
NA	TRBJ1-2	14	TRBV27	TRBD1	CASSRDSSNYGYTF	TGTGCCAGCAGCAGGGACAGTTCGAACTATGGCTACACCTTC
NA	TRBJ1-6	15	TRBV7-2	TRBD1	CASRLGQGQNSPLHF	TGTGCCAGCAGACTCGGACAGGGGCAGAATTCACCCCTCCACTTT
few	TRBJ1-1	13	TRBV5-5	NA	CASSFPRNFKAFF	TGTGCCAGCAGCTTCCCTAGGAATTTCAAGGCTTTCTTT
NA	TRBJ1-1	14	TRBV5-1	TRBD1	CASSLELAGGAAFF	TGCGCCAGCAGCTTGGAATTGGCAGGGGGCGCGGCTTTCTTT
few	TRBJ2-2	12	TRBV2	NA	CASSAYTGELFF	TGTGCCAGCAGTGCTTACACCGGGGAGCTGTTTTTT
NA	TRBJ1-5	12	TRBV27	NA	CASSTRGQPQHF	TGTGCCAGCAGTACCCGCGGGCAGCCCCAGCATTTT
NA	TRBJ2-1	13	TRBV6-5	TRBD1	CATGDSNYNEQFF	TGTGCCACCGGGGACAGTAACTACAATGAGCAGTTCTTC
NA	TRBJ2-3	14	TRBV5-4	TRBD2	CASSLRLAGSTQYF	TGTGCCAGCAGCTTGAGGCTAGCGGGGAGTACGCAGTATTTT
NA	TRBJ2-2	16	TRBV5-6	TRBD2	CASRRLAGGDTGELFF	TGTGCCAGCAGACGTCTAGCGGGGGGCGACACCGGGGAGCTGTTTTTT
NA	TRBJ1-1	15	TRBV11-2	NA	CASSSRRVLVAEAFF	TGTGCCAGCAGCTCAAGGAGGGTTTTGGTCGCTGAAGCTTTCTTT
NA	TRBJ2-7	13	TRBV7-9	TRBD1	CSSSFPTGGEQYF	TGTTCCAGCAGCTTCCCCACAGGGGGCGAGCAGTACTTC
NA	TRBJ2-5	16	TRBV27	TRBD2	CASSLLSSGGPETQYF	TGTGCCAGCAGTTTATTGTCTAGCGGGGGGCCTGAGACCCAGTACTTC
NA	TRBJ1-2	12	TRBV30	TRBD1	CAWIDRAYGYTF	TGTGCCTGGATTGACAGGGCCTATGGCTACACCTTC
NA	TRBJ1-2	14	TRBV19	NA	CASRTTGLIYGYTF	TGTGCCAGTAGAACGACAGGATTAATTTATGGCTACACCTTC
NA	TRBJ2-4	17	TRBV9	TRBD1	CASSVEKTGVAKNIQYF	TGTGCCAGCAGCGTAGAAAAAACAGGGGTAGCCAAAAACATTCAGTACTTC
NA	TRBJ2-7	17	TRBV6-4	NA	CASSDPPGGRVYYEQYF	TGTGCCAGCAGTGATCCCCCCGGGGGAAGGGTCTACTACGAGCAGTACTTC
NA	TRBJ2-3	16	TRBV7-9	TRBD1	CASSVQGAGDTDTQYF	TGTGCCAGCAGCGTACAGGGGGCCGGGGACACAGATACGCAGTATTTT
few	TRBJ1-5	13	TRBV6-1	NA	CASEGQFNQPQHF	TGTGCCAGCGAAGGACAGTTCAATCAGCCCCAGCATTTT
few	TRBJ1-1	14	TRBV30	NA	CAWRLISRNTEAFF	TGTGCCTGGAGGTTAATCTCTAGGAACACTGAAGCTTTCTTT
NA	TRBJ2-5	14	TRBV18	TRBD1	CASSPPTGEETQYF	TGTGCCAGCTCACCACCGACAGGGGAAGAGACCCAGTACTTC
NA	TRBJ1-6	13	TRBV12-5	NA	CASGALLNSPLHF	TGTGCTAGTGGTGCCCTACTAAATTCACCCCTCCACTTT
NA	TRBJ1-3	16	TRBV9	TRBD1	CASSPRTGGNGNTIYF	TGTGCCAGCAGCCCTCGGACAGGGGGCAATGGAAACACCATATATTTT
NA	TRBJ2-6	14	TRBV19	NA	CASKTTSGANVLTF	TGTGCCAGTAAGACTACGTCTGGGGCCAACGTCCTGACTTTC
NA	TRBJ2-3	13	TRBV5-8	NA	CASSLASTDTQYF	TGTGCCAGCAGCTTGGCCTCCACAGATACGCAGTATTTT
NA	TRBJ1-5	16	TRBV15	NA	CATSRGTGISNQPQHF	TGTGCCACCAGCAGAGGAACAGGGATAAGCAATCAGCCCCAGCATTTT
NA	TRBJ2-5	14	TRBV6-5	TRBD1	CASRRTGGQETQYF	TGTGCCAGCAGGCGGACAGGGGGACAAGAGACCCAGTACTTC
NA	TRBJ2-7	15	TRBV11-2	NA	CASRPPGQRIYEQYF	TGTGCCAGCAGACCTCCTGGACAGAGGATCTACGAGCAGTACTTC
NA	TRBJ1-4	15	TRBV15	NA	CATSPQGSTNEKLFF	TGTGCCACCAGCCCACAGGGCTCAACTAATGAAAAACTGTTTTTT
NA	TRBJ1-5	15	TRBV5-5	TRBD1	CASSSSDRGNQPQHF	TGTGCCAGCAGCTCCTCAGACAGGGGCAATCAGCCCCAGCATTTT
NA	TRBJ1-5	15	TRBV10-3	NA	CAISEVGGSNQPQHF	TGTGCCATCAGTGAGGTTGGAGGTAGCAATCAGCCCCAGCATTTT
NA	TRBJ2-1	13	TRBV6-4	TRBD2	CASGTSGTNEQFF	TGTGCCAGCGGGACTAGCGGGACCAATGAGCAGTTCTTC
NA	TRBJ2-1	12	TRBV10-3	NA	CAIRGDGGEQFF	TGTGCCATCAGGGGAGACGGTGGTGAGCAGTTCTTC
NA	TRBJ2-5	15	TRBV2	TRBD1	CASSWTGVPQETQYF	TGTGCCAGCAGCTGGACAGGGGTGCCCCAAGAGACCCAGTACTTC